These 27 T cell receptor beta chains came from one sample sequenced in a study of naive and memory T cell subsets. An equimolar mix of two oligonucleotides served as the beta constant-region primer for TRBC1 and TRBC2. MiXCR, run by TCRdb on the UMI-ligation and nested PCR reads, gives a single entry per CDR3 protein. Of some 100,000 distinct CDR3 sequences listed, roughly 7% are singletons. Sequenced: central memory CD4+ T cells from blood. Every receptor here comes from a human donor in good health.

This clonotype was counted at least ten times. The chain combines TRBV10-3 with TRBJ2-1; 8 bases line up with TRBD1. The CDR3 consists of 14 residues. The V gene end was trimmed by 8 bases and the J gene end by 7 bases; junction bases not matched to a gene: 10. CDR1 and CDR2 from the germline V gene are ENHRY and SYGVKD. The CDR3 region is CAIGQGAVANEQFF. In nucleotides, the CDR3 is TGTGCCATCGGGCAGGGGGCCGTAGCGAATGAGCAGTTCTTC.

This clonotype was seen repeatedly, ten times or more. The CDR3: CASSGRQIDSYNEQFF. The CDR3 DNA is TGTGCCAGCAGTGGCCGCCAAATTGACTCCTACAATGAGCAGTTCTTC. The rearrangement joins TRBV2 to TRBJ2-1; D gene ambiguous. The germline V gene encodes CDR1 SNHLY and CDR2 FYNNEI. There are 16 residues in the CDR3. V lost 4 bases, J lost 0 bases, and 13 bases lay in between.

This clonotype was observed many times. The CDR3 reads CASGWGQGNTDTQYF. The CDR3 DNA reads as TGTGCTAGTGGTTGGGGACAGGGAAACACAGATACGCAGTATTTT. This chain links TRBV12-5 with TRBJ2-3, with 9 positions matching TRBD1. After removal of 4 bases from V and 2 bases from J, the junction contained 4 bases not matched to a gene. CDR1 is LGHNT, CDR2 FRNRAP, per germline. The CDR3 has 15 residues.

This clonotype was seen at least ten times. The chain links TRBV25-1 to TRBJ2-7; 9 bases map to TRBD1. The CDR3 covers 15 residues. CDR1 is MGHDK, CDR2 SYGVNS, per germline. V shed 5 bases and J 4 bases; nucleotides not matched to a gene: 9. Here the CDR3 DNA reads TGTGCCAGCAGTTCCTCGGGACAGGGAAAGTACGAGCAGTACTTC. As protein: CASSSSGQGKYEQYF.

On this clonotype: In this CDR3 the conserved last residue, phenylalanine or tryptophan, is missing, so a read error is likely. This chain connects TRBV24-1 to TRBJ2-7; 7 positions match TRBD1. This CDR3 contains 15 residues. The germline V gene has CDR1 KGHDR and CDR2 SFDVKD. After removal of 3 bases from V and 6 bases from J, the junction contained 10 bases not matched to a gene. CDR3 sequence reads: CATSDPRQGYGEQYL. DNA of the CDR3: TGTGCCACCAGTGATCCTCGACAGGGCTATGGCGAGCAGTACCTC.

This clonotype showed up many times. The V gene is TRBV29-1, the J gene TRBJ2-1; unclear D gene. Germline V gene sequence: CDR1 SQVTM, CDR2 ANQGSEA. The CDR3 is 10 residues long. V was shortened by 5 bases and J by 8 bases, with 7 bases between the two germline ends. In DNA form, the CDR3 reads TGCAGCGTTCGTGACGATGAGCAGTTCTTC. Translating it yields CSVRDDEQFF.

In this sample, this clonotype turned up many times. The chain is built from TRBV20-1 and TRBJ2-5; D unresolved. The germline V gene encodes CDR1 DFQATT and CDR2 SNEGSKA (reference sequence). V was shortened by 3 bases and J by 1 base, with 9 bases between the two germline ends. The CDR3 is made up of 13 amino acids. The DNA of the CDR3 is TGCAGTGCTAGCGCGGTTGTCCAAGAGACCCAGTACTTC. Its translation is CSASAVVQETQYF.

The sample holds many counts of this clonotype. This chain links TRBV6-1 with TRBJ2-7; D might be TRBD2 (5 bases). CDR1 is MNHNS and CDR2 is SASEGT in the germline V gene. The CDR3 contains 13 residues. The ends were cut back, 5 bases at V and 6 bases at J, with 14 bases in the middle. The CDR3 DNA is TGTGCCAGCAGTAGAAAAACCGCGGGCGAGCAGTACTTC. It encodes CASSRKTAGEQYF.

This chain connects TRBV24-1 to TRBJ2-3; unclear D gene. The CDR3 has 14 residues. CDR1 KGHDR and CDR2 SFDVKD come from the germline V gene. V dropped 5 bases and J dropped 4 bases, with 12 bases sitting between them. Written as DNA, the CDR3 is TGTGCCACCAGTGTCGATGAGAGGCCAGATACGCAGTATTTT. It translates to CATSVDERPDTQYF.

The chain employs TRBV3-2 and TRBJ2-1; TRBD2 is taken as the D call from the table, unchecked against the DNA. TRBV3-2 is a pseudogene. The CDR3 sequence is 17 residues long. CDR3 in amino acids: CASRLNPRLAGGGEQFF. In DNA form, the CDR3 reads TGTGCCAGCAGGCTCAACCCGCGACTAGCGGGTGGCGGGGAGCAGTTCTTC.

The rearrangement uses TRBV7-9 and TRBJ2-5; TRBD2 matches 9 bases. There are 14 residues in the CDR3. The V segment lost 4 bases and the J segment 2 bases; nucleotides outside the gene matches: 2. Germline-derived CDR1 and CDR2 are SEHNR and FQNEAQ (reference sequence). The CDR3 here is CASSWTSVQETQYF. The CDR3 DNA reads as TGTGCCAGCAGCTGGACTAGCGTTCAAGAGACCCAGTACTTC. Together with reference TRBV7-9 and TRBJ2-5, the CDR3 gives the full variable domain: DTGVSQNPRHKITKRGQNVTFRCDPISEHNRLYWYRQTLGQGPEFLTYFQNEAQLEKSRLLSDRFSAERPKGSFSTLEIQRTEQGDSAMYLCASSWTSVQETQYFGPGTRLLVL.

This clonotype was detected many times. The chain links TRBV5-6 to TRBJ1-4, with D maybe TRBD1 (5 bases). The germline V gene encodes CDR1 SGHDT and CDR2 YYEEEE. Deletions cut 4 bases from V and 7 bases from J, with 20 bases between. The CDR3 totals 16 residues. In DNA form, the CDR3 reads TGTGCCAGCAGCACTCCCAGGGTTCGGGCTGGTGAAAAACTGTTTTTT. This translates into CASSTPRVRAGEKLFF.

V and J are TRBV18 and TRBJ2-1; the D gene could be TRBD1 or TRBD2 (5 bases each). Germline CDR1 and CDR2: KGHSH and LQKENI. Trimming took 5 bases from V and 5 from J, leaving 16 bases between them. This CDR3 has 15 residues. Here the CDR3 reads CASSSRTGAHNEQFF. Here the CDR3 DNA reads TGTGCCAGCTCATCGCGCACCGGGGCCCACAATGAGCAGTTCTTC.

The chain uses TRBV20-1 and TRBJ2-1; 11 bases line up with TRBD1. From germline, CDR1 is DFQATT and CDR2 SNEGSKA (reference sequence). V lost 1 base, J lost 8 bases, and 10 bases stayed unmatched. The CDR3 loop spans 16 amino acids. Here the CDR3 reads CSARGPGTGGVHEQFF. CDR3 coding DNA: TGCAGTGCTAGAGGCCCCGGGACAGGGGGTGTCCATGAGCAGTTCTTC.

This clonotype appeared many times. V usage is TRBV19 and J usage is TRBJ1-5; 8 nucleotides align to TRBD1. This CDR3 is built from 15 residues. Trimming cost V 5 bases and J 6 bases; bases outside gene matches: 9. Germline assignment: CDR1 LNHDA and CDR2 SQIVND (reference sequence). The CDR3 reads CASSRGQEGRQPQHF. CDR3 sequence (DNA): TGTGCCAGTAGTCGGGGACAGGAGGGACGTCAGCCCCAGCATTTT.

A note on this clonotype: One junction end does not reproduce the germline sequence, and a read error may be involved. The V and J genes are TRBV7-2 and TRBJ1-4; no clear D. The CDR3 has 13 amino acids. The germline gives CDR1 SGHTA, CDR2 FQGNSA. CDR3 bases: TGTGCCAACAGCTTCGGGGTTCGGGAAAAACTGTTTTTT. Translating gives CANSFGVREKLFF.

The table lists this clonotype with a few counts. This sequence joins TRBV2 and TRBJ2-3, with TRBD2 matching 12 bases. V lost 10 bases to trimming and J lost 0 bases; unmatched junction nucleotides: 8. The germline V gene has CDR1 SNHLY and CDR2 FYNNEI. The length of the CDR3 is 16 residues. CDR3 bases: TGTGCCATTGGACTAGCGGGATTAACTAGCACAGATACGCAGTATTTT. This gives the protein CAIGLAGLTSTDTQYF.

The sample holds many counts of this clonotype. V usage is TRBV20-1 and J usage is TRBJ1-2; 8 bases align to TRBD1. This CDR3 region has 14 residues. Unmatched junction bases numbered 11, after V lost 4 bases and J lost 7 bases. Germline CDR1 is DFQATT and CDR2 is SNEGSKA (reference sequence). The CDR3 protein is CSAKADRDSSGYTF. CDR3 coding DNA: TGCAGTGCTAAGGCGGACAGGGACTCTTCTGGCTACACCTTC.

There are many counts of this clonotype. J is TRBJ1-2 and V is TRBV7-9; a possible D gene is TRBD1 (6 bases). The germline CDR1 and CDR2 sequences are SEHNR and FQNEAQ (reference sequence). V lost 1 base, J lost 4 bases, and 10 bases lay in between. The CDR3 has 14 amino acids. Here the CDR3 reads CASSLGGQSYGYTF. CDR3 nucleotides: TGTGCCAGCAGCTTAGGAGGACAGAGCTATGGCTACACCTTC.

This sequence joins TRBV28 and TRBJ2-1, with D perhaps TRBD1 (6 bases). This CDR3 is built from 14 residues. The germline V gene has CDR1 MDHEN and CDR2 SYDVKM. Trimming shortened V by 3 bases and J by 3 bases, and 9 bases separated the two germline ends. This CDR3 reads CASSLDRHYNEQFF. Written as DNA, the CDR3 is TGTGCCAGCAGTTTGGACAGACACTACAATGAGCAGTTCTTC.

This clonotype was seen at least ten times. V gene TRBV12-3 or TRBV12-4 combines with J gene TRBJ1-1; weak D call: TRBD1 (6 bases). Trimming cost V 9 bases and J 8 bases, with 19 bases left between them. The CDR3 spans 13 residues. The CDR3 is CASFRDIRGEAFF. For the CDR3, the DNA is TGTGCCAGTTTCCGGGACATTAGGGGCGAAGCTTTCTTT.

This clonotype was counted between two and nine times. The chain is built from TRBV7-2 and TRBJ2-7; TRBD2 matches 9 bases. Germline V gene data show CDR1 as SGHTA and CDR2 as FQGNSA. The CDR3 has 14 residues. V dropped 6 bases and J dropped 3; count of bases not matched to a gene: 6. Here the CDR3 reads CASSKGSGGYEQYF. In nucleotides, the CDR3 is TGTGCCAGCAGTAAGGGTAGCGGGGGCTACGAGCAGTACTTC.

This clonotype was detected ten times or more. V is TRBV4-1 and J is TRBJ2-1; D is ambiguous. The length of the CDR3 is 16 residues. Germline V gene data show CDR1 as MGHRA and CDR2 as YSYEKL. Trimming shortened V by 1 base and J by 1 base, and 11 bases separated the two germline ends. CDR3 residues: CASSQGRARSYNEQFF. The CDR3 bases are TGCGCCAGCAGCCAAGGACGAGCGAGATCCTACAATGAGCAGTTCTTC.

This clonotype was counted at least ten times. The rearrangement links TRBV20-1 to TRBJ2-7; D uncertain. Germline V gene lookup returns CDR1 DFQATT and CDR2 SNEGSKA (reference sequence). The germline V and J ends were trimmed by 3 bases and 0 bases, with 15 bases remaining between them. CDR3 length: 15 amino acids. The CDR3 reads CSARTPSKSSYEQYF. In DNA, the CDR3 is TGCAGTGCTAGGACCCCCTCGAAAAGCTCCTACGAGCAGTACTTC.

This clonotype was recorded many times. This rearrangement joins TRBV5-1 to TRBJ1-1, with TRBD1 as a possible D gene (6 bases). The ends were cut back, 0 bases at V and 3 bases at J, with 12 bases in the middle. The germline V gene encodes CDR1 SGHRS and CDR2 YFSETQ. The CDR3 loop spans 15 amino acids. The CDR3 reads CASSLGGQTYTEAFF. The CDR3 DNA follows: TGCGCCAGCAGCTTGGGAGGACAGACATACACTGAAGCTTTCTTT.

This clonotype was recorded many times. The rearrangement uses TRBV7-8 and TRBJ1-1, with D maybe TRBD1 (5 bases). CDR3 size: 14 residues. Trimming stripped 0 bases from V and 0 bases from J, with 5 bases between. Germline loops: CDR1 SGHVS, CDR2 FQNEAQ. The CDR3 bases are TGTGCCAGCAGCTTAGCAGGGGTGAACACTGAAGCTTTCTTT. It encodes CASSLAGVNTEAFF.

This clonotype turned up a few times. The chain recombines TRBV5-6 with TRBJ2-2, with no clear D. Trimming removed 2 bases at V and 4 bases at J, with 6 bases between. CDR3 size: 13 residues. The germline gives CDR1 SGHDT, CDR2 YYEEEE. CDR3 DNA sequence: TGTGCCAGCAGCTTCGTCGGCACCGGGGAGCTGTTTTTT. Protein sequence: CASSFVGTGELFF. The whole variable domain, remainder taken from reference TRBV5-6 and TRBJ2-2, is DAGVTQSPTHLIKTRGQQVTLRCSPKSGHDTVSWYQQALGQGPQFIFQYYEEEERQRGNFPDRFSGHQFPNYSSELNVNALLLGDSALYLCASSFVGTGELFFGEGSRLTVL.